These T cell receptor beta chains were read from a single sample in a study of T cell repertoires in cytomegalovirus infection. Each CDR3 protein gets one entry after TCRdb re-called the reads with MiXCR. This sample carries 150,000 to 200,000 distinct CDR3 sequences, roughly 9% of them seen once, and the ten largest clones take around 4.4%. Sample: PBMCs. The source is a human donor in good health (CMV status not recorded). Some clones in this sample may be carry-over from other donors' samples. CDR3s include the opening cysteine and the closing phenylalanine or tryptophan. The D gene is left open where the match is weak. Only part of the rows carry a size: once, few, many, or a class if the clone is expanded.

>.|TRBV19|TRBJ1-2|.
TGTGCCAGTAGTGTAGGGGACGGTCGAGGCTACACCTTC
CASSVGDGRGYTF
>.|TRBV7-2|TRBJ1-2|TRBD1
TGTGCCAGCAGCCGAACAGACAGGGGGCGAGGCTACACCTTC
CASSRTDRGRGYTF
>few|TRBV28|TRBJ2-5|TRBD1
TGTGCCAGCAGTGGACAAACAGGGGCCTCAGAGGGCGCGACCCAGTACTTC
CASSGQTGASEGATQYF
>many|TRBV20-1|TRBJ2-7|TRBD2
TGCAGTGCTAGTCGTAGCGGGGGGAACGAGCAGTACTTC
CSASRSGGNEQYF
>many|TRBV28|TRBJ1-2|.
TGTGCCAGCACGAGACAGAACTATGGCTACACCTTC
CASTRQNYGYTF
>many|TRBV7-2|TRBJ1-4|.
TGTGCCAGCAGCAGCACCCAGTCTAATGAAAAACTGTTTTTT
CASSSTQSNEKLFF
>many|TRBV5-5|TRBJ1-5|.
TGTGCCAGCAGCTTTGAGGGGAGCGGCAATCAGCCCCAGCATTTT
CASSFEGSGNQPQHF
>.|TRBV28|TRBJ2-1|.
TGTGCCAGCTCAGAGGTCGGGACCTACAATGAGCAGTTCTTC
CASSEVGTYNEQFF
>few|TRBV6-5|TRBJ2-2|.
TGTGCCAGCAGTTACTCGATCCAGCCGGGGGGCGTCGGGGAGCTGTTTTTT
CASSYSIQPGGVGELFF
>few|TRBV30|TRBJ1-4|.
TGTGCCTGGACCACGGACAACAATGAAAAACTGTTTTTT
CAWTTDNNEKLFF
>few|TRBV24-1|TRBJ2-2|.
TGTGCCACCAGTGATACCTCCGTCCCTAAAACCGGGGAGCTGTTTTTT
CATSDTSVPKTGELFF
>.|TRBV5-5|TRBJ1-2|.
TGTGCCAGCAGCTTGACGATGGAGGTTTCCTATGGCTACACCTTC
CASSLTMEVSYGYTF
>many|TRBV7-2|TRBJ2-2|TRBD2
TGTGCCAGCAGCTACGGGACTAGCGGGAGGGCCTACACCGGGGAGCTGTTTTTT
CASSYGTSGRAYTGELFF
>many|TRBV20-1|TRBJ1-6|TRBD1
TGCAGTGCTAGCTTACGGGACAGGGGGGGCACCCTCCACTTT
CSASLRDRGGTLHF
>once|TRBV20-1|TRBJ1-5|TRBD1
TGCAGTGCTAGATCCGGGACAGGGGGCAATCAGCCCCAGCATTTT
CSARSGTGGNQPQHF
>many|TRBV28|TRBJ2-1|TRBD2
TGTGCCAGCAGCCCCGCTAGCGGGAGGTACTACAATGAGCAGTTCTTC
CASSPASGRYYNEQFF
>many|TRBV7-2|TRBJ2-5|.
TGTGCCAGCAGCTTAGTGAATTGGCAGGGGAGGGAGACCCAGTACTTC
CASSLVNWQGRETQYF
>.|TRBV14|TRBJ1-4|.
TGTGCCAGCAGCCGAAGTGACAGGTTTAATGAAAAACTGTTTTTT
CASSRSDRFNEKLFF
>.|TRBV5-6|TRBJ2-5|TRBD2
TGTGCCAGCAGCCTAGGGACTAGCGGGAGAGAGACCCAGTACTTC
CASSLGTSGRETQYF
>many|TRBV19|TRBJ1-1|.
TGTGCCAGTAGCCCCTTATTGGGGAACACTGAAGCTTTCTTT
CASSPLLGNTEAFF
>many|TRBV19|TRBJ1-1|.
TGTGCCAGTAGTATAGGGGCCGGAGTTAACACTGAAGCTTTCTTT
CASSIGAGVNTEAFF
>few|TRBV7-9|TRBJ2-3|TRBD1
TGTGCCAGCAGCTTACCCCAGACAGGGGGTGATACGCAGTATTTT
CASSLPQTGGDTQYF
>many|TRBV7-9|TRBJ2-7|.
TGTGCCAGCAGCTTAGCGTTGAGTGATTCGGTTTCCTACGAGCAGTACTTC
CASSLALSDSVSYEQYF
>few|TRBV6-1|TRBJ1-4|TRBD1
TGTGCCAGCAGCCCTGTCACAGGGGGCGAAAAACTGTTTTTT
CASSPVTGGEKLFF
>many|TRBV7-2|TRBJ1-1|.
TGTGCCAGCAGTCAGGGAGTCATGAACACTGAAGCTTTCTTT
CASSQGVMNTEAFF
>few|TRBV18|TRBJ1-1|TRBD1
TGTGCCAGCTCACCAGGGACAGAGTTGAACACTGAAGCTTTCTTT
CASSPGTELNTEAFF
>many|TRBV2|TRBJ2-7|.
TGTGCCAGCAGTGACACCGGGACGGGGAACTACGAGCAGTACTTC
CASSDTGTGNYEQYF
>.|TRBV20-1|TRBJ2-1|.
TGCAGTGCTAGAGATCAATTAGCAGAGAACTACAATGAGCAGTTCTTC
CSARDQLAENYNEQFF
>many|TRBV7-9|TRBJ1-1|TRBD1
TGTGCCAGCAGCGCCATGGACAGGGGGTTGGCTTTCTTT
CASSAMDRGLAFF
>.|TRBV12-3/TRBV12-4|TRBJ2-1|TRBD1
TGTGCCAGCAGTCCCTACAGGGGGCTTATGAATGAGCAGTTCTTC
CASSPYRGLMNEQFF
>few|TRBV6-2/TRBV6-3|TRBJ1-1|.
TGTGCCAGCAGTTACTCGACTAAATCGGTCATGAACACTGAAGCTTTCTTT
CASSYSTKSVMNTEAFF
>many|TRBV7-2|TRBJ2-5|.
TGTGCCAGCAGCAATCGAGGGGGGGAGACCCAGTACTTC
CASSNRGGETQYF
>.|TRBV7-9|TRBJ2-5|.
TGTGCCAGCAGCGTCCTAAAAGAGACCCAGTACTTC
CASSVLKETQYF
>.|TRBV2|TRBJ1-5|.
TGTGCCAGCAAGAACAGATACAATCAGCCCCAGCATTTT
CASKNRYNQPQHF
>many|TRBV7-8|TRBJ2-3|TRBD1
TGTGCCAGCAGCTTAGTTGCGGACAGGATAACAGATACGCAGTATTTT
CASSLVADRITDTQYF
>few|TRBV29-1|TRBJ2-3|.
TGCAGCGTTGTCATGTCTAGCACAGATACGCAGTATTTT
CSVVMSSTDTQYF
>few|TRBV30|TRBJ1-5|TRBD1
TGTGCCTGGGCCGACAGGGGCAATTCGGGCAATCAGCCCCAGCATTTT
CAWADRGNSGNQPQHF
>.|TRBV2|TRBJ2-2|TRBD2
TGTGCCAGCAGTGAACGACTAGCGGGAGGGCCGGGCGGGGAGCTGTTTTTT
CASSERLAGGPGGELFF
>many|TRBV20-1|TRBJ2-1|.
TGCAGTGTGTTCAGGGGCTCGGCAAATGAGCAGTTCTTC
CSVFRGSANEQFF
>many|TRBV7-3|TRBJ2-3|.
TGTGCCAGCAGCTCCGGGCCCGGCCCCACAGATACGCAGTATTTT
CASSSGPGPTDTQYF
>.|TRBV20-1|TRBJ1-2|TRBD1
TGCAGTGCTAGAAGGGGGTCCAGGGGGCGATGGGTCTATGGCTACACCTTC
CSARRGSRGRWVYGYTF
>few|TRBV11-2|TRBJ1-5|.
TGTGCCAGCAGCTTAGGCAGGTTCAATCAGCCCCAGCATTTT
CASSLGRFNQPQHF
>many|TRBV7-2|TRBJ2-1|.
TGTGCCAGCAGCCTACAGCGGGGACAACTTTCGACCTACAATGAGCAGTTCTTC
CASSLQRGQLSTYNEQFF
>many|TRBV5-1|TRBJ2-7|.
TGCGCCAGCAGCGAGGGGCATCTGGACGAGCAGTACTTC
CASSEGHLDEQYF
>many|TRBV7-9|TRBJ2-6|TRBD1
TGTGCCAGCAGCCGATGGACAGGTCGTCAAGTTACTGGGGCCAACGTCCTGACTTTC
CASSRWTGRQVTGANVLTF
>many|TRBV7-2|TRBJ2-7|.
TGTGCCAGCAGCAGTAGAAACTACGAGCAGTACTTC
CASSSRNYEQYF
>many|TRBV7-2|TRBJ1-6|TRBD1
TGTGCCAGCAGCTCTCGACAGGGGGAGAGCTCACCCCTCCACTTT
CASSSRQGESSPLHF